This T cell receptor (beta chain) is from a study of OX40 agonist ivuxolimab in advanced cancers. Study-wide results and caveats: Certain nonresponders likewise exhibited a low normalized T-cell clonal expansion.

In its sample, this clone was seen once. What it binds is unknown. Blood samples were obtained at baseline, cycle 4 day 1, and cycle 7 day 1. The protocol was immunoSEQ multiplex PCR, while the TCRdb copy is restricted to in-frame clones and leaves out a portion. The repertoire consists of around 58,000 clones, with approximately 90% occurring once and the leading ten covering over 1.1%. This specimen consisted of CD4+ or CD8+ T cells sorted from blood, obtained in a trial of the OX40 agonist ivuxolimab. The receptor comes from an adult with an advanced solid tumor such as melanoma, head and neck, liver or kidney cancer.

CDR3 coding DNA: TGCGCCAGCAGCTTGTCCGGGACAGGGTTCAACGAGCAGTACTTC. This codes for CASSLSGTGFNEQYF. The chain is built from TRBV5-1 and TRBJ2-7; 9 bases are a match to TRBD1. This CDR3 region has 15 residues. Germline CDR1 SGHRS, CDR2 YFSETQ. The J segment lost 5 bases and the V segment lost 1 base, leaving 7 bases of the junction unmatched.